This T cell receptor (beta chain) originates from a study of radiotherapy plus CTLA-4 blockade in lung cancer. Study results and caveats: Alongside interferon-beta, early blood T cell clone dynamics were reportedly the best predictor of response.

Profiling relied on immunoSEQ multiplex PCR, and the TCRdb table lists in-frame clones only, not all of them. This sample carries about 25,000 clones, over 70% of them seen once, and the ten largest clones take around 3.5%. On this clone: Its antigen is not identified.

J lost 0 bases, V lost 2 bases, and 9 bases had no gene match. Germline values: CDR1 SGHDN, CDR2 FVKESK. The CDR3 has 19 residues. The chain combines TRBV14 with TRBJ2-6, with 8 nucleotides matching TRBD2. This sequence was found in a human donor with non-small cell lung cancer who had stable disease on radiotherapy plus ipilimumab. Sequences were derived from peripheral blood, sampled from a patient treated with radiotherapy plus ipilimumab. The CDR3 here is CASSQWGWREDSGANVLTF. CDR3 in DNA: TGTGCCAGCAGCCAATGGGGTTGGCGGGAGGACTCTGGGGCCAACGTCCTGACTTTC.